Below, one TCR beta chain is given with its context. Its specificity is unknown. The sample belongs to a study of long-term antiretroviral therapy in people with HIV. Treatment for every participant with HIV took place in the United States. Study findings and constraints: The repertoire was dominated at all time points by clones expanded before ART. The study found that diversity rose after ART but stayed below transplant donor controls.

The assay used was immunoSEQ (version v3.0), run at survey level. A target of 40,000-50,000 T-cell genomes per sample was set for sequencing. TCRdb's copy holds only in-frame clones and misses some; the assay was immunoSEQ multiplex PCR. Seen here are tens of thousands of clones, less than 90% observed once, and the top ten hold less than 8.5%. From germline, CDR1 is SGDLS and CDR2 YYNGEE. Trimming took off 4 bases at V and 2 bases at J, with 16 bases between the two ends. This CDR3 has 16 residues. This clonotype was sampled from a man aged 50 or older with HIV. Here the sequenced sample was unsorted PBMCs, taken about 5 years before starting antiretroviral therapy. The gene calls are TRBV9 and TRBJ2-1, with D possibly being TRBD2 (6 bases). CDR3 in amino acids: CASSPPSGGTYNEQFF. The CDR3 region has the DNA TGTGCCAGCAGCCCACCCTCCGGCGGGACCTACAATGAGCAGTTCTTC.